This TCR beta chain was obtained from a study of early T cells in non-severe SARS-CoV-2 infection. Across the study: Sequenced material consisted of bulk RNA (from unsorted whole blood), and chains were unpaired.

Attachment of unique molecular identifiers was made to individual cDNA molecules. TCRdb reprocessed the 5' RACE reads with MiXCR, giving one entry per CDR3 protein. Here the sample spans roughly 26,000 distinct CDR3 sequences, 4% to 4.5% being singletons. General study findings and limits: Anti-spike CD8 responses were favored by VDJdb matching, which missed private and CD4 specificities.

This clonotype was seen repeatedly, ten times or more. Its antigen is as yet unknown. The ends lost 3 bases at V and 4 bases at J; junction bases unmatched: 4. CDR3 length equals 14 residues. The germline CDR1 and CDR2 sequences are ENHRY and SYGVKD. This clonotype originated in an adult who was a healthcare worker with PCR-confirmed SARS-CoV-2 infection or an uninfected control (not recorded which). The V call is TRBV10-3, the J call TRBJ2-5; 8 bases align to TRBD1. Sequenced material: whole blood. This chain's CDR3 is CAISDSGGLETQYF. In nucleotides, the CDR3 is TGTGCCATCAGTGATTCAGGGGGCTTAGAGACCCAGTACTTC.